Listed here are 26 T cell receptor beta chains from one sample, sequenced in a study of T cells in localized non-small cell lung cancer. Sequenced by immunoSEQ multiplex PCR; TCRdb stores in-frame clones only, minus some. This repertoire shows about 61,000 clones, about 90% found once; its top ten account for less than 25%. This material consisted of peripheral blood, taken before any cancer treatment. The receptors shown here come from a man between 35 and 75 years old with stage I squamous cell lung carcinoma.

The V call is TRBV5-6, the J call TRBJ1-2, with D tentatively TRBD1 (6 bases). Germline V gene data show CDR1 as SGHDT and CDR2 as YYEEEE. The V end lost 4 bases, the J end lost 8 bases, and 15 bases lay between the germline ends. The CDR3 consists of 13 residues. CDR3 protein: CASSGGQRYGYTF. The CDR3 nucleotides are TGTGCCAGCAGCGGAGGACAGAGGTACGGCTACACCTTC.

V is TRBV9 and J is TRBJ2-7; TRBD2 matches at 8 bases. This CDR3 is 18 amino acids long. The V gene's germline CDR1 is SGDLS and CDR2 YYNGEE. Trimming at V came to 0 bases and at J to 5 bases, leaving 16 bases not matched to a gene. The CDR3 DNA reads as TGTGCCAGCAGCGTAGGGATCCCTATTAGCGGGGCGAGGCACGAGCAGTACTTC. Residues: CASSVGIPISGARHEQYF.

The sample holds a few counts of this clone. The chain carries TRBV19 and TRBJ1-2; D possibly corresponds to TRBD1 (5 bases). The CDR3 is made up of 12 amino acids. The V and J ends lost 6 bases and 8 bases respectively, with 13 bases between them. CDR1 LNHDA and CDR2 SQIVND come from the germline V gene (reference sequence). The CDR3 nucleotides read TGTGCCAGTAGCCCGAGGTGGGGCGGCTACACCTTC. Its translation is CASSPRWGGYTF.

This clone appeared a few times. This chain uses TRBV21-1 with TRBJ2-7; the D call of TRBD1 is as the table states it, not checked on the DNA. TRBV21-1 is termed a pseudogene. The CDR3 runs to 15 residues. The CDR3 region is CASSPPGTGKHEQYF. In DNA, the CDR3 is TGTGCCAGCAGTCCGCCCGGGACAGGGAAGCACGAGCAGTACTTC.

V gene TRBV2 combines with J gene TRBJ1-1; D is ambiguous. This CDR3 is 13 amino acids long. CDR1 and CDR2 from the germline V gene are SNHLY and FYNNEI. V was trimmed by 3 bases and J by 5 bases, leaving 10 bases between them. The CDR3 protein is CASSEGRMTEAFF. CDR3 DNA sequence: TGTGCCAGCAGTGAGGGGAGGATGACTGAAGCTTTCTTT.

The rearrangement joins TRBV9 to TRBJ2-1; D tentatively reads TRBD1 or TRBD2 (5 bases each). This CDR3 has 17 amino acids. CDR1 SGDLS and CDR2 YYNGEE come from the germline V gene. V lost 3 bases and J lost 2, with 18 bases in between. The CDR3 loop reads CASSANLRDGTYNEQFF. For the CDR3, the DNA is TGTGCCAGCAGCGCAAACCTCCGGGACGGAACCTACAATGAGCAGTTCTTC.

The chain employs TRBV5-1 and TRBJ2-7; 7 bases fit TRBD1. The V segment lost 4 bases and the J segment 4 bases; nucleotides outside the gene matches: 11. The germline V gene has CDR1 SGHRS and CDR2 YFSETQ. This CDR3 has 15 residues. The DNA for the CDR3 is TGCGCCAGCAGCGCCCAGACAGGGTGGGAGTACGAGCAGTACTTC. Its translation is CASSAQTGWEYEQYF.

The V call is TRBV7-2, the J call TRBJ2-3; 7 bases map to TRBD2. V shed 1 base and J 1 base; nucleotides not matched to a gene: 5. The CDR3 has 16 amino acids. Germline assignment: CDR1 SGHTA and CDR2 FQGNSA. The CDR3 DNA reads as TGTGCCAGCAGCTTAGAAGGGAGGGGAGGCACAGATACGCAGTATTTT. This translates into CASSLEGRGGTDTQYF.

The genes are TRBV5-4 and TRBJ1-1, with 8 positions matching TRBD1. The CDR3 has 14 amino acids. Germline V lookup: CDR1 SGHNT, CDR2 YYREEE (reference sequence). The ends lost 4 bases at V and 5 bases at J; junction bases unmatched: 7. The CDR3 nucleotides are TGTGCCAGCAGCCTAGGACAGGGCTGGACTGAAGCTTTCTTT. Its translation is CASSLGQGWTEAFF.

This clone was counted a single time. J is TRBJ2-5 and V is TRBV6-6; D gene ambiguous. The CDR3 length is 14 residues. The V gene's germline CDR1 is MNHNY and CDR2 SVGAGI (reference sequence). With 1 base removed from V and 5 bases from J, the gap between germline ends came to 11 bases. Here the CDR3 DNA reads TGTGCCAGCAGTTACTGGATTGTCTCGGAGACCCAGTACTTC. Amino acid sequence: CASSYWIVSETQYF.

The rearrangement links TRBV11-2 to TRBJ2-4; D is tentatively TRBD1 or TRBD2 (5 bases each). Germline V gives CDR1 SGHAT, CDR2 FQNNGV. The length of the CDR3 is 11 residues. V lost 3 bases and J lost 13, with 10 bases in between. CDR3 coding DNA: TGTGCCAGCAGCTTGAGGGGAAAGCAGTACTTC. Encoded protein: CASSLRGKQYF.

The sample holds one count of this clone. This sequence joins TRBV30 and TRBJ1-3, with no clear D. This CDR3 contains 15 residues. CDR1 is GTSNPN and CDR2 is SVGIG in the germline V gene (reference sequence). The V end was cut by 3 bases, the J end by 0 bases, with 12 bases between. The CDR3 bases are TGTGCCTGGAGAGTTGTTGGATACTCTGGAAACACCATATATTTT. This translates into CAWRVVGYSGNTIYF.

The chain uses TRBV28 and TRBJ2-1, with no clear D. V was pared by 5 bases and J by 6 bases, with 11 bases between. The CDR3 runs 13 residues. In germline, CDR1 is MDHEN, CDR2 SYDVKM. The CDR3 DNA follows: TGTGCCAGCAGTGGCGGCTCGTCCAATGAGCAGTTCTTC. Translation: CASSGGSSNEQFF.

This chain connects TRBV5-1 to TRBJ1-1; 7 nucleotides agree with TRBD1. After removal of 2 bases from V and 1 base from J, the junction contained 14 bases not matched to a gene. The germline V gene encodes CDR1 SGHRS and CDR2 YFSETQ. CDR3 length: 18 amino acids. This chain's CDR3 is CASSFQGDREFRNTEAFF. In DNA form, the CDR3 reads TGCGCCAGCAGCTTTCAAGGCGACAGGGAATTCCGGAACACTGAAGCTTTCTTT.

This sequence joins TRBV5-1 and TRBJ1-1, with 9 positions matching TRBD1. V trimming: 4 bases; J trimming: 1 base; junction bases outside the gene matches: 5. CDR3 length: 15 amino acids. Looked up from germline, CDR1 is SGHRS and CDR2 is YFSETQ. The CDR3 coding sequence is TGCGCCAGCAGCCCAGACAGGGGGGCGAACACTGAAGCTTTCTTT. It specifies CASSPDRGANTEAFF.

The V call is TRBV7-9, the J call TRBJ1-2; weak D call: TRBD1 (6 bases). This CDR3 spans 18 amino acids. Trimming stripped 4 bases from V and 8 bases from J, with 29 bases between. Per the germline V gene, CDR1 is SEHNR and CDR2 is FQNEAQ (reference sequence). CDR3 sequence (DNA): TGTGCCAGCAGCTACCCCGGCAGCCTCAGGGGTCCCTCATGGGGCTACACCTTC. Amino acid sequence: CASSYPGSLRGPSWGYTF.

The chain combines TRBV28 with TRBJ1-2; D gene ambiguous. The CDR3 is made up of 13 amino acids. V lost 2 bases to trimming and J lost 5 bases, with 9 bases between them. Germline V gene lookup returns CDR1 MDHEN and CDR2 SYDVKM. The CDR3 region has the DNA TGTGCCAGCAGTTTAGAACACGGGTATGGCTACACCTTC. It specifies CASSLEHGYGYTF.

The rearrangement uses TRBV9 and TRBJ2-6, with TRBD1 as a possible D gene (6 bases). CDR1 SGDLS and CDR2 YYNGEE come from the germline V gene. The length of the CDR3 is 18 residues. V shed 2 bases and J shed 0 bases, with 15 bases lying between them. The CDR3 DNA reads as TGTGCCAGCAGCGTCACCCGGGACACAAGCTCTGGGGCCAACGTCCTGACTTTC. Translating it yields CASSVTRDTSSGANVLTF.

The CDR3 loop is CAWSAGQGTETQYF. The CDR3 coding sequence is TGTGCCTGGAGTGCGGGACAGGGGACTGAGACCCAGTACTTC. V is TRBV30 and J is TRBJ2-5, with 10 bases matching TRBD1. V lost 1 base and J lost 5; bases outside the gene matches: 4. The CDR3 loop spans 14 amino acids. Per the germline V gene, CDR1 is GTSNPN and CDR2 is SVGIG (reference sequence).

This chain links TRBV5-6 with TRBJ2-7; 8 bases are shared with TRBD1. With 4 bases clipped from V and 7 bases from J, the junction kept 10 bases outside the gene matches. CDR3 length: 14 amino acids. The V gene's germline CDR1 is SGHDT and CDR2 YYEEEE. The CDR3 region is CASSPGTGAREQYF. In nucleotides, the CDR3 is TGTGCCAGCAGCCCGGGGACAGGCGCGAGGGAGCAGTACTTC.

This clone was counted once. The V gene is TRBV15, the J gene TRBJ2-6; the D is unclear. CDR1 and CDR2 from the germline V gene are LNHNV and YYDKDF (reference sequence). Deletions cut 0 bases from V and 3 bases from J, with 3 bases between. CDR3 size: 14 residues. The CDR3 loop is CATSRDLGANVLTF. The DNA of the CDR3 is TGTGCCACCAGCAGAGATCTTGGGGCCAACGTCCTGACTTTC.

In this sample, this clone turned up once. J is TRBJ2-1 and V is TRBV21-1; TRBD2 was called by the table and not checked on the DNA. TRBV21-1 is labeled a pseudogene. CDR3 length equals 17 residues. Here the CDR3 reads CASSCGGRAVSYNEQFF. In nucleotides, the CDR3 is TGTGCCAGCAGTTGTGGGGGGAGGGCCGTCTCCTACAATGAGCAGTTCTTC.

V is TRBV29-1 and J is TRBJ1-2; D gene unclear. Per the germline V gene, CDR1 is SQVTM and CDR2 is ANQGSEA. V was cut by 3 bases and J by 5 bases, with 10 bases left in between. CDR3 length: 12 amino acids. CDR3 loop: CSVEGRVYGYTF. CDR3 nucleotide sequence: TGCAGCGTTGAGGGGAGGGTATATGGCTACACCTTC.

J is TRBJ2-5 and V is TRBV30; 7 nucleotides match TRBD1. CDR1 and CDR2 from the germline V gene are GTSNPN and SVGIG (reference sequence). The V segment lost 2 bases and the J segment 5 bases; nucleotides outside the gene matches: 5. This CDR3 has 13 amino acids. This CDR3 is CAWSNRGTETQYF. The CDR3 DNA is TGTGCCTGGAGTAACAGGGGTACGGAGACCCAGTACTTC.

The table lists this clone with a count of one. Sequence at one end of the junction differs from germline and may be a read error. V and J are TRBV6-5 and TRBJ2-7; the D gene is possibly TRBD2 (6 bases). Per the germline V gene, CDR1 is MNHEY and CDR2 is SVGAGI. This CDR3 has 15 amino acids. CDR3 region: CASRHTGSPSDEQYF. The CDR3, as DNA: TGTGCCAGCAGACACACCGGGAGTCCCTCCGACGAGCAGTACTTC.

The CDR3 reads CASSYPPNTEAFF. CDR3 nucleotides: TGTGCCAGCAGTTACCCCCCGAACACTGAAGCTTTCTTT. The chain recombines TRBV6-6 with TRBJ1-1; D is undetermined. The CDR3 runs to 13 residues. Germline values: CDR1 MNHNY, CDR2 SVGAGI (reference sequence). Trimming left V 2 bases short and J 1 base short, with 5 bases between.